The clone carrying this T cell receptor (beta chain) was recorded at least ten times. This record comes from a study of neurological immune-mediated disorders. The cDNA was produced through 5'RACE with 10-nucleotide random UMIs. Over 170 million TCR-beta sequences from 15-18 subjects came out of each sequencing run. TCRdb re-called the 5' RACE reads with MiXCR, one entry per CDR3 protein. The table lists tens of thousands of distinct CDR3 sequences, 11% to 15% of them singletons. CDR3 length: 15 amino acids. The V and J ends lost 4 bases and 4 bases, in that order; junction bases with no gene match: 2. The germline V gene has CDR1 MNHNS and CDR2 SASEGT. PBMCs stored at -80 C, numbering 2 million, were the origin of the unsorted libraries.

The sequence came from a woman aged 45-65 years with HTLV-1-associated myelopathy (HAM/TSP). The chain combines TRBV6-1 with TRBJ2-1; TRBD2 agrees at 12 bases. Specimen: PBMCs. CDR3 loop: CASSGLAGAYNEQFF. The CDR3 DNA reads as TGTGCCAGCAGTGGACTAGCGGGGGCTTACAATGAGCAGTTCTTC.